This T cell receptor beta chain originates from a study of regulatory T cells in long-lasting Graves disease. As for the study in general: For a period under 3 months, newly diagnosed Graves' patients had taken antithyroid drugs.

CDR3 regions were amplified by Arm-PCR using iRepertoire HTBI primers to build TCR beta libraries. TCRdb ran MiXCR on the multiplex PCR reads and lists one entry per CDR3 protein. This sample has around 500,000 distinct CDR3 sequences, with roughly 12% found just once. Time point: newly diagnosed GD, antithyroid drugs for less than 3 months. The TCR library was made from RNA extracted from PBMCs. The CDR3 is 15 residues long. Unmatched junction bases numbered 3, after V lost 0 bases and J lost 1 base. The germline V gene encodes CDR1 LNHNV and CDR2 YYDKDF (reference sequence). These same data were also listed under a study on T cells in Graves' hyperthyroidism and ophthalmopathy. That publication notes: Diagnoses were established using clinical symptoms, serum thyroxine and TRAb, thyroid ultrasound and orbital computed tomography.

This TCR was sampled from a man aged 25-45 years with Graves disease. This sample comprised peripheral blood mononuclear cells (PBMCs), obtained at new diagnosis, from a patient treated with antithyroid drugs. The chain has TRBV15 and TRBJ2-7, with 7 positions matching TRBD1. For the CDR3, the DNA is TGTGCCACCAGCAGAGATAGGGGGCAGTCCTACGAGCAGTACTTC. This gives the protein CATSRDRGQSYEQYF.